This T cell receptor beta chain derives from a study of T cell repertoires in cytomegalovirus infection. TCRdb used MiXCR to reprocess the reads, holding one entry per CDR3 protein. Of around 260,000 distinct CDR3 sequences in the sample, 20% to 30% were seen once. This sequence was found in a human donor in good health (CMV status not recorded). Some clones in this sample may be carry-over from other donors' samples. Sequencing used PBMCs.

The CDR3 protein is CASSFSTGRNIQYF. Here the CDR3 DNA reads TGTGCCAGCAGTTTTAGTACAGGGCGGAACATTCAGTACTTC. The rearrangement links TRBV28 to TRBJ2-4; a possible D gene is TRBD1 (6 bases). Per germline, CDR1 MDHEN and CDR2 SYDVKM. With 3 bases removed from V and 7 bases from J, the gap between germline ends came to 13 bases. The CDR3 length is 14 residues.